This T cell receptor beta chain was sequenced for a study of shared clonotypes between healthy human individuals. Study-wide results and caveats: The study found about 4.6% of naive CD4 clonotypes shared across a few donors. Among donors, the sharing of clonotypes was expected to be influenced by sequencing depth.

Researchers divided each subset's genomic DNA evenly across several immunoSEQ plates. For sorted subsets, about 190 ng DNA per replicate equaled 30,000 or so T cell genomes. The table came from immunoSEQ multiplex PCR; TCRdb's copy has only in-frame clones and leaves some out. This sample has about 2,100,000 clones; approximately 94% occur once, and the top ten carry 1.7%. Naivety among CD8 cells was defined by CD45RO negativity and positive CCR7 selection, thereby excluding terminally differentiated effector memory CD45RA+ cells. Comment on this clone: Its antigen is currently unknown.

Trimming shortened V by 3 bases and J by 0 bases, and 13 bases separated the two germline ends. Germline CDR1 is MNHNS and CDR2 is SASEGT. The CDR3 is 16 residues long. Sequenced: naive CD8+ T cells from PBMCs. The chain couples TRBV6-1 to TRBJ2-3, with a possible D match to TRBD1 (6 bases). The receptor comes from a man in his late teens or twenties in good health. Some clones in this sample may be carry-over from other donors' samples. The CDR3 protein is CASSEDSGASTDTQYF. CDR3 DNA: TGTGCCAGCAGTGAGGACAGTGGGGCTAGCACAGATACGCAGTATTTT.